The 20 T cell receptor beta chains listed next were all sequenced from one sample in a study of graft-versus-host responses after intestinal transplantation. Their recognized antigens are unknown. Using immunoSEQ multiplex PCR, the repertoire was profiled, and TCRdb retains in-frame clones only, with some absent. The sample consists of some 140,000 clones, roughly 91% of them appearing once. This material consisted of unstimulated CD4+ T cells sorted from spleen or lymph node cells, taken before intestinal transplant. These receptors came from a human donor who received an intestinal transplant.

The CDR3 bases are TGTGCCAGCAGGAACAGGGGGCTAAGTAACTATGGCTACACCTTC. It is translated as CASRNRGLSNYGYTF. The J gene is TRBJ1-2, the V gene TRBV2, with 9 bases aligning to TRBD1. This CDR3 has 15 residues. The germline V gene has CDR1 SNHLY and CDR2 FYNNEI. The V gene end was trimmed by 6 bases and the J gene end by 1 base; junction bases not matched to a gene: 6.

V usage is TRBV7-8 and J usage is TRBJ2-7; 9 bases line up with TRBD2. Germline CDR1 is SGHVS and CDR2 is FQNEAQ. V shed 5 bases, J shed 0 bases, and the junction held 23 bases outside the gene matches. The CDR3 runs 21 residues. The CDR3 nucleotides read TGTGCCAGCAGCCCAAGGGCCCGGGGACAGTCTAGCGGGACTCGCTCCTACGAGCAGTACTTC. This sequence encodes CASSPRARGQSSGTRSYEQYF.

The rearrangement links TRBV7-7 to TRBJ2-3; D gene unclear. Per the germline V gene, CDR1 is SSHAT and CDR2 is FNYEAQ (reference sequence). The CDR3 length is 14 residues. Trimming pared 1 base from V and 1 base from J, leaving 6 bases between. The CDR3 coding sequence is TGTGCCAGCAGCTTAGGACTTCGCACAGATACGCAGTATTTT. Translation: CASSLGLRTDTQYF.

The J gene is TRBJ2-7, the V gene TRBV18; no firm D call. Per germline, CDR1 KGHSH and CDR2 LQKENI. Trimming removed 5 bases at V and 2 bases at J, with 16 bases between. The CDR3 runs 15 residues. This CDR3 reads CASSLSQTVTYEQYF. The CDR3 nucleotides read TGTGCCAGCTCATTATCCCAGACGGTTACCTACGAGCAGTACTTC.

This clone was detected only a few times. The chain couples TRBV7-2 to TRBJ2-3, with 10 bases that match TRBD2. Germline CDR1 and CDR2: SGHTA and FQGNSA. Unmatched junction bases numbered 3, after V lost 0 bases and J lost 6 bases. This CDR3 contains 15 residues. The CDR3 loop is CASSLATSGWDTQYF. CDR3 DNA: TGTGCCAGCAGCTTAGCGACTAGCGGGTGGGATACGCAGTATTTT. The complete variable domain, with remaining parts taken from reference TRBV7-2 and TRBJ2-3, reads GAGVSQSPSNKVTEKGKDVELRCDPISGHTALYWYRQSLGQGLEFLIYFQGNSAPDKSGLPSDRFSAERTGGSVSTLTIQRTQQEDSAVYLCASSLATSGWDTQYFGPGTRLTVL.

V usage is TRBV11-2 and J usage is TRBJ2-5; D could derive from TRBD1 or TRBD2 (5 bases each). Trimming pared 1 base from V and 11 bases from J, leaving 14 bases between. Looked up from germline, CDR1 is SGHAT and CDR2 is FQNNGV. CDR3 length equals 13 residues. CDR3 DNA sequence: TGTGCCAGCAGCTTAGGGGACCTTAAGCCGCAGTACTTC. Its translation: CASSLGDLKPQYF.

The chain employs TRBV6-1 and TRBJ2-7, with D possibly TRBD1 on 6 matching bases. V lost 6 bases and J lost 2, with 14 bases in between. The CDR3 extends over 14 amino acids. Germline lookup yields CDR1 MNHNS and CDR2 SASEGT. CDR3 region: CASRETGFPYEQYF. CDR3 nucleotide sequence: TGTGCCAGCAGGGAAACAGGGTTCCCCTACGAGCAGTACTTC.

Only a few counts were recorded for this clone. The CDR3 reads CASSVEFDSGYTF. CDR3 nucleotides: TGTGCCAGCAGCGTAGAATTCGACAGTGGCTACACCTTC. V is TRBV9 and J is TRBJ1-2; weak D call: TRBD1 (5 bases). The germline CDR1 and CDR2 sequences are SGDLS and YYNGEE. The CDR3 runs to 13 residues. Between the trimmed V and J ends, which lost 0 bases and 7 bases, there was a span of 10 bases. Filled out from reference TRBV9 and TRBJ1-2, the complete variable domain reads DSGVTQTPKHLITATGQRVTLRCSPRSGDLSVYWYQQSLDQGLQFLIQYYNGEERAKGNILERFSAQQFPDLHSELNLSSLELGDSALYFCASSVEFDSGYTFGSGTRLTVV.

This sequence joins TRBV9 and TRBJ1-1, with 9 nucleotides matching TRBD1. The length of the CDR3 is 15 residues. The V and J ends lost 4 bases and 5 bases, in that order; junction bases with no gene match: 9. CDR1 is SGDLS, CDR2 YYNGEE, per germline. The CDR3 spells CASSPWTGVITEAFF. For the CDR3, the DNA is TGTGCCAGCAGCCCGTGGACAGGGGTTATAACTGAAGCTTTCTTT. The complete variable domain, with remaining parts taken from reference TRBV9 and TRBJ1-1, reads DSGVTQTPKHLITATGQRVTLRCSPRSGDLSVYWYQQSLDQGLQFLIQYYNGEERAKGNILERFSAQQFPDLHSELNLSSLELGDSALYFCASSPWTGVITEAFFGQGTRLTVV.

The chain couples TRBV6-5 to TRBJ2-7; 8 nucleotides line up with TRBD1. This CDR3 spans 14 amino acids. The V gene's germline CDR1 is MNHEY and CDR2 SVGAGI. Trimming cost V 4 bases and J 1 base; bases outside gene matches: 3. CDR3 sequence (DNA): TGTGCCAGCAGTTCACGGACAGGGTCCTACGAGCAGTACTTC. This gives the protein CASSSRTGSYEQYF.

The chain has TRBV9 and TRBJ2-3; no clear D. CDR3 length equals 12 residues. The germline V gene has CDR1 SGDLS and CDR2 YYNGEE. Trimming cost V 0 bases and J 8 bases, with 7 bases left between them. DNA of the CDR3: TGTGCCAGCAGCGTAGGATCGGGTACGCAGTATTTT. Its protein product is CASSVGSGTQYF.

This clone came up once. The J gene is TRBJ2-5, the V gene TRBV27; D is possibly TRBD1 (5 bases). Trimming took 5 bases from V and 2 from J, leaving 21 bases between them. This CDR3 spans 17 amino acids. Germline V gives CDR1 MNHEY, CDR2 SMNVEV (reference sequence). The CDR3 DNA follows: TGTGCCAGCAGTCCTCTATATATGACAGAAGGTCAAGAGACCCAGTACTTC. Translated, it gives CASSPLYMTEGQETQYF.

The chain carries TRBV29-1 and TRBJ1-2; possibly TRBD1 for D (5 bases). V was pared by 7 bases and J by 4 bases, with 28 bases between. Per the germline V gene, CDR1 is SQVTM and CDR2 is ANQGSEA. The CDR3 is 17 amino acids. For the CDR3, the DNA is TGCAGCGCCTTGGGACGGGACCTCGTTACCCTTGGCTATGGCTACACCTTC. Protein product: CSALGRDLVTLGYGYTF.

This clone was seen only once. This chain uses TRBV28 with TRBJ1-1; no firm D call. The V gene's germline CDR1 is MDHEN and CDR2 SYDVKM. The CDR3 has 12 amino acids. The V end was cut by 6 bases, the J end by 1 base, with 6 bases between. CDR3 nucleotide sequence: TGTGCCAGCAGAGAGCGGAACACTGAAGCTTTCTTT. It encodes CASRERNTEAFF. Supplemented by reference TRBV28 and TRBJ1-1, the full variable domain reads DVKVTQSSRYLVKRTGEKVFLECVQDMDHENMFWYRQDPGLGLRLIYFSYDVKMKEKGDIPEGYSVSREKKERFSLILESASTNQTSMYLCASRERNTEAFFGQGTRLTVV.

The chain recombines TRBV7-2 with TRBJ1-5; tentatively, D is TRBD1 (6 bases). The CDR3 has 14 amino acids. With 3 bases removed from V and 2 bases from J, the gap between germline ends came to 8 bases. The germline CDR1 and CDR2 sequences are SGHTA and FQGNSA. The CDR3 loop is CASSFAGGNQPQHF. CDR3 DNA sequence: TGTGCCAGCAGCTTCGCAGGGGGCAATCAGCCCCAGCATTTT. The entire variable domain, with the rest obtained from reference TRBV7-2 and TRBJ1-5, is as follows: GAGVSQSPSNKVTEKGKDVELRCDPISGHTALYWYRQSLGQGLEFLIYFQGNSAPDKSGLPSDRFSAERTGGSVSTLTIQRTQQEDSAVYLCASSFAGGNQPQHFGDGTRLSIL.

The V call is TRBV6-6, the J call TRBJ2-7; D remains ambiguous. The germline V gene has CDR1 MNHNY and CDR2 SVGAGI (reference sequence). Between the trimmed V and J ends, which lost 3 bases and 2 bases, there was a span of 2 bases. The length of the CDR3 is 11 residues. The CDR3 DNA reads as TGTGCCAGCAGTTATACCTACGAGCAGTACTTC. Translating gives CASSYTYEQYF.

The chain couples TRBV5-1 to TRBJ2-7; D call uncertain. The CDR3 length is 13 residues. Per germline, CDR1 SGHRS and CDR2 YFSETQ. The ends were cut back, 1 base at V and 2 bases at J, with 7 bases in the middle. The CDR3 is CASSLSVTYEQYF. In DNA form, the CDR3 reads TGCGCCAGCAGCTTGAGTGTAACCTACGAGCAGTACTTC.

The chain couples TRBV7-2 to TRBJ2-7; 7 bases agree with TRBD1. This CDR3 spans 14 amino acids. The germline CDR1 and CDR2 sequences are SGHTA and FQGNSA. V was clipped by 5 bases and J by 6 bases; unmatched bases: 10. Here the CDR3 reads CASSQTGLSVEQYF. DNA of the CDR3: TGTGCCAGCAGCCAGACAGGGCTTTCGGTCGAGCAGTACTTC. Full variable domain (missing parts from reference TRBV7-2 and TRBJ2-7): GAGVSQSPSNKVTEKGKDVELRCDPISGHTALYWYRQSLGQGLEFLIYFQGNSAPDKSGLPSDRFSAERTGGSVSTLTIQRTQQEDSAVYLCASSQTGLSVEQYFGPGTRLTVT.

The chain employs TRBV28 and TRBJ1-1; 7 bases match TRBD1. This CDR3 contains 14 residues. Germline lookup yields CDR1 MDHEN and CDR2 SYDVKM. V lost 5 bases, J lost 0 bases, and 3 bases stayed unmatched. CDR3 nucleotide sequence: TGTGCCAGCAGTCGGGACAGTATGAACACTGAAGCTTTCTTT. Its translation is CASSRDSMNTEAFF.

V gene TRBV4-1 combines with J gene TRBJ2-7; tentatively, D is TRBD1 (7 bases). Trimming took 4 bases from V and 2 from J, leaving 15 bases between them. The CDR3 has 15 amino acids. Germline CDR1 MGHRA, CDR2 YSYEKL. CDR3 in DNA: TGCGCCAGCAGCCGGAGGGGCGGGACAGCCTACGAGCAGTACTTC. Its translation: CASSRRGGTAYEQYF.